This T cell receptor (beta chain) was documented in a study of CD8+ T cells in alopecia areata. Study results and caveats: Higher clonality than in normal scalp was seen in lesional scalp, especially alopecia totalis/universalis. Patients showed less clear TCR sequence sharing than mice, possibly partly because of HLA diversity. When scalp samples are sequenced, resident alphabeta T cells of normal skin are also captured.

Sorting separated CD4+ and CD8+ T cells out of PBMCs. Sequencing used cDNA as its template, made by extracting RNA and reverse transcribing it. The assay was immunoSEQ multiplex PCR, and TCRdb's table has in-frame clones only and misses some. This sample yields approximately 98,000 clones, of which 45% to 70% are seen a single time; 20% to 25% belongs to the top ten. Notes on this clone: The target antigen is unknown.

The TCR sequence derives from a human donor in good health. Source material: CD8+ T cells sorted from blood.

Here the CDR3 DNA reads TGCGCCAGCAGCCAAGACCTGGCGACCGTAAGCACAGATACGCAGTATTTT. This encodes CASSQDLATVSTDTQYF. The rearrangement joins TRBV4-1 to TRBJ2-3; no clear D. From germline, CDR1 is MGHRA and CDR2 YSYEKL. CDR3 size: 17 residues. Between the trimmed V and J ends, which lost 0 bases and 0 bases, there was a span of 13 bases.